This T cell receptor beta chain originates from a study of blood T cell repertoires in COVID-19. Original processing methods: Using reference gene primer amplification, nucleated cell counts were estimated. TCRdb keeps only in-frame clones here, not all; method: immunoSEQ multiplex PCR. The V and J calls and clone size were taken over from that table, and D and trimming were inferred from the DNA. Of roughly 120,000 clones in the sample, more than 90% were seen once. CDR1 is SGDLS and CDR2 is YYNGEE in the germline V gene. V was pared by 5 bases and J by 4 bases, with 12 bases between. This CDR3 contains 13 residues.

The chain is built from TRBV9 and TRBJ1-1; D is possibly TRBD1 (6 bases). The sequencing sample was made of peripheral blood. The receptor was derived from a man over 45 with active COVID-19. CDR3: CASSEGQSTEAFF. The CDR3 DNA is TGTGCCAGCAGTGAAGGACAGTCCACTGAAGCTTTCTTT.